Each of the 26 T cell receptor beta chains below was sequenced from the same sample in a study of blood T cells in healthy people across ages. A second PCR, run for about 7 to 11 cycles, used a sample-barcoded 5' primer plus a J-beta primer mix. From the 5' RACE reads, TCRdb called clonotypes with MiXCR, one entry per CDR3 protein. The data hold 890,000 or so distinct CDR3 sequences, with approximately 67% observed a single time. What was sequenced was blood. These receptor sequences come from a man aged 25 to 40 in good health.

The V call is TRBV20-1, the J call TRBJ1-1; D is possibly TRBD1 (6 bases). Per germline, CDR1 DFQATT and CDR2 SNEGSKA (reference sequence). The CDR3 runs to 16 residues. Trimming took off 0 bases at V and 9 bases at J, with 23 bases between the two ends. The CDR3 region is CSARDWGEYGGGKAFF. The CDR3, as DNA: TGCAGTGCTAGAGATTGGGGGGAATACGGGGGCGGAAAAGCTTTCTTT.

The chain is built from TRBV7-2 and TRBJ2-5; TRBD1 is a possible D gene (5 bases). Germline V lookup: CDR1 SGHTA, CDR2 FQGNSA. The CDR3 has 15 amino acids. The V and J ends lost 6 bases and 1 base respectively, with 15 bases between them. CDR3 amino acids: CASSGHRSAQETQYF. Here the CDR3 DNA reads TGTGCCAGCAGTGGACATCGAAGCGCCCAAGAGACCCAGTACTTC.

The chain combines TRBV27 with TRBJ1-6; TRBD1 matches at 8 bases. CDR3 length: 15 amino acids. Germline V CDR1 and CDR2: MNHEY, SMNVEV (reference sequence). V was clipped by 2 bases and J by 13 bases; unmatched bases: 10. In DNA form, the CDR3 reads TGTGCCAGCAGTTTAGACAGGGGAGGAGCTACTCCCCTCCACTTT. Translating gives CASSLDRGGATPLHF.

The chain couples TRBV29-1 to TRBJ1-4; D remains ambiguous. In germline, CDR1 is SQVTM, CDR2 ANQGSEA. With 3 bases removed from V and 6 bases from J, the gap between germline ends came to 8 bases. This CDR3 region has 12 residues. CDR3 loop: CSVEARHEKLFF. CDR3 in DNA: TGCAGCGTTGAGGCCCGGCATGAAAAACTGTTTTTT.

The V gene is TRBV16, the J gene TRBJ2-1, with D possibly matching TRBD2 (7 bases). The CDR3 is 15 residues long. V was trimmed by 2 bases and J by 7 bases, leaving 15 bases between them. The germline V gene encodes CDR1 KGHSY and CDR2 FQNENV. This CDR3 reads CASSQSLGGRNEQFF. The CDR3 DNA follows: TGTGCCAGCAGCCAAAGTTTGGGGGGGCGGAATGAGCAGTTCTTC.

This clonotype was recorded only once. The chain carries TRBV25-1 and TRBJ1-2; 7 bases line up with TRBD1. The CDR3 length is 12 residues. The ends lost 4 bases at V and 7 bases at J; junction bases unmatched: 3. Germline CDR1 and CDR2: MGHDK and SYGVNS. The CDR3 nucleotides read TGTGCCAGCAGTGTGACAGGGTCTGGCTACACCTTC. It is translated as CASSVTGSGYTF.

The chain links TRBV12-3 or TRBV12-4 to TRBJ1-5; unclear D gene. The CDR3 spans 14 residues. V was trimmed by 0 bases and J by 4 bases, leaving 7 bases between them. CDR3 DNA sequence: TGTGCCAGCAGTTTAGCGTCGGGAAATCAGCCCCAGCATTTT. This sequence encodes CASSLASGNQPQHF.

The V call is TRBV6-2 or TRBV6-3, the J call TRBJ1-5; TRBD1 is a possible D gene (6 bases). This CDR3 is built from 13 residues. Trimming took off 6 bases at V and 6 bases at J, with 12 bases between the two ends. Germline loops: CDR1 MNHEY, CDR2 SVGEGT. This CDR3 is CASSQGGSQPQHF. The CDR3 DNA is TGTGCCAGCAGCCAAGGGGGTTCTCAGCCCCAGCATTTT.

This clonotype was recorded a few times. The CDR3 reads CASSLFRGRSGANVLTF. The CDR3 DNA sequence: TGTGCCAGCAGCTTATTCCGAGGCCGCTCTGGGGCCAACGTCCTGACTTTC. This rearrangement joins TRBV7-9 to TRBJ2-6; no clear D gene. Looked up from germline, CDR1 is SEHNR and CDR2 is FQNEAQ (reference sequence). Trimming removed 2 bases from V and 0 bases from J, with 11 bases in between. CDR3 size: 17 residues.

About this clonotype: At one end the junction does not follow the germline gene, possibly because of a read error. This chain joins TRBV6-6 and TRBJ2-1; D is unclear. The CDR3 is made up of 13 amino acids. Germline-derived CDR1 and CDR2 are MNHNY and SVGAGI (reference sequence). CDR3 protein: CANSYSEYNEQFF. CDR3 DNA sequence: TGTGCCAACAGTTACTCAGAGTACAATGAGCAGTTCTTC.

The chain has TRBV7-2 and TRBJ2-5; TRBD2 matches 15 bases. The germline CDR1 and CDR2 sequences are SGHTA and FQGNSA. The V and J ends lost 1 base and 0 bases, in that order; junction bases with no gene match: 6. CDR3 length: 19 residues. Here the CDR3 reads CASSLVGTSGGPYQETQYF. CDR3 in DNA: TGTGCCAGCAGCTTAGTGGGGACTAGCGGGGGGCCGTACCAAGAGACCCAGTACTTC.

The table lists this clonotype with a few counts. The chain joins TRBV27 to TRBJ2-7; TRBD1 might be the D (6 bases). V was trimmed by 4 bases and J by 2 bases, leaving 15 bases between them. CDR3 length: 15 residues. Germline CDR1 MNHEY, CDR2 SMNVEV (reference sequence). This chain's CDR3 is CASSSFTGSPYEQYF. The DNA for the CDR3 is TGTGCCAGCAGTTCCTTTACAGGGAGTCCCTACGAGCAGTACTTC.

This clonotype has only a few counts. V is TRBV7-8 and J is TRBJ1-5; D remains unclear. CDR3 length: 15 residues. V was trimmed by 5 bases and J by 2 bases, leaving 13 bases between them. CDR1 is SGHVS, CDR2 FQNEAQ, per germline. In nucleotides, the CDR3 is TGTGCCAGCAGCCGTGGGAACGGACGCAATCAGCCCCAGCATTTT. Its protein is CASSRGNGRNQPQHF.

This sequence joins TRBV9 and TRBJ1-6; D not certain. Trimming left V 4 bases short and J 8 bases short, with 16 bases between. The CDR3 sequence is 15 residues long. Germline values: CDR1 SGDLS, CDR2 YYNGEE. The CDR3 region is CASSPSGVPDSPLHF. For the CDR3, the DNA is TGTGCCAGCAGCCCCTCCGGGGTTCCCGATTCACCCCTCCACTTT. Using reference TRBV9 and TRBJ1-6 for the parts outside the CDR3, the full variable domain is DSGVTQTPKHLITATGQRVTLRCSPRSGDLSVYWYQQSLDQGLQFLIQYYNGEERAKGNILERFSAQQFPDLHSELNLSSLELGDSALYFCASSPSGVPDSPLHFGNGTRLTVT.

The chain links TRBV4-2 to TRBJ1-4; the D gene is possibly TRBD1 (5 bases). The CDR3 runs 15 residues. Trimming left V 0 bases short and J 8 bases short, with 13 bases between. Germline CDR1 is LGHNA and CDR2 is YNFKEQ. CDR3 DNA: TGTGCCAGCAGCCAAGATCGGGGCAGTATAGAAAAACTGTTTTTT. This codes for CASSQDRGSIEKLFF.

The J gene is TRBJ2-7, the V gene TRBV28; no definite D call. CDR3 length equals 15 residues. Trimming took off 1 base at V and 0 bases at J, with 10 bases between the two ends. Germline CDR1 and CDR2: MDHEN and SYDVKM. CDR3 in DNA: TGTGCCAGCAGTTTATTCGACGGAACCTCCTACGAGCAGTACTTC. Amino acid sequence: CASSLFDGTSYEQYF.

This clonotype was counted many times. The gene calls are TRBV29-1 and TRBJ2-1; perhaps TRBD1 as D (5 bases). Trimming removed 6 bases from V and 4 bases from J, with 7 bases in between. This CDR3 has 11 amino acids. CDR1 and CDR2 (germline): SQVTM, ANQGSEA. CDR3 sequence reads: CSVDRYNEQFF. CDR3 in DNA: TGCAGCGTAGACAGATACAATGAGCAGTTCTTC.

This clonotype was seen more than once but under ten times. This chain joins TRBV6-1 and TRBJ2-5; 9 nucleotides line up with TRBD1. The CDR3 extends over 13 amino acids. The germline V gene has CDR1 MNHNS and CDR2 SASEGT. The V gene end was trimmed by 7 bases and the J gene end by 5 bases; junction bases not matched to a gene: 5. The CDR3 region has the DNA TGTGCCAGCATTAGGGACAGGGCGGAGACCCAGTACTTC. Encoded protein: CASIRDRAETQYF.

This chain links TRBV7-2 with TRBJ2-1, with D maybe TRBD1 (6 bases). The ends were cut back, 3 bases at V and 5 bases at J, with 8 bases in the middle. The CDR3 covers 13 residues. The germline V gene encodes CDR1 SGHTA and CDR2 FQGNSA. CDR3 nucleotides: TGTGCCAGCAGCTTCAAGGGGGACAATGAGCAGTTCTTC. Residues: CASSFKGDNEQFF. Drawing the rest from reference TRBV7-2 and TRBJ2-1, the complete variable domain is GAGVSQSPSNKVTEKGKDVELRCDPISGHTALYWYRQSLGQGLEFLIYFQGNSAPDKSGLPSDRFSAERTGGSVSTLTIQRTQQEDSAVYLCASSFKGDNEQFFGPGTRLTVL.

J is TRBJ2-7 and V is TRBV28; possibly TRBD1 for D (6 bases). Trimming cost V 0 bases and J 5 bases, with 17 bases left between them. CDR3 length equals 16 residues. Germline CDR1 reads MDHEN; CDR2 reads SYDVKM. CDR3 sequence reads: CASSLWGTRGRDEQYF. The CDR3 DNA reads as TGTGCCAGCAGTTTATGGGGGACAAGGGGTCGGGACGAGCAGTACTTC.

This clonotype has a single count. The chain links TRBV29-1 to TRBJ2-4, with D possibly matching TRBD1 (5 bases). The DNA matches TRBJ2-7 better at its end, which makes the J call doubtful. This CDR3 region has 13 residues. Germline CDR1 is SQVTM and CDR2 is ANQGSEA. The CDR3 loop reads CSVETEQNYEQYF. The CDR3 DNA follows: TGCAGCGTAGAGACAGAGCAGAACTACGAGCAGTACTTC.

The chain recombines TRBV4-3 with TRBJ2-6; D unclear. The V end was cut by 0 bases, the J end by 0 bases, with 6 bases between. Germline V lookup: CDR1 LGHNA, CDR2 YSLEER. This CDR3 region has 16 residues. The CDR3 is CASSQERASGANVLTF. The CDR3, as DNA: TGCGCCAGCAGCCAAGAAAGGGCCTCTGGGGCCAACGTCCTGACTTTC.

This chain uses TRBV20-1 with TRBJ2-4; D is uncertain. Matching the DNA end better, TRBJ2-5 makes the J call doubtful. Per germline, CDR1 DFQATT and CDR2 SNEGSKA (reference sequence). This CDR3 has 12 amino acids. The CDR3 DNA is TGCAGTGCTAAAGACTCCCAAGAGACCCAGTACTTC. As protein: CSAKDSQETQYF.

V is TRBV7-2 and J is TRBJ2-2; 7 positions agree with TRBD2. The J segment lost 7 bases and the V segment lost 5 bases, leaving 7 bases of the junction unmatched. The CDR3 runs to 14 residues. Germline V gene lookup returns CDR1 SGHTA and CDR2 FQGNSA. CDR3 residues: CASSAGTTFGELFF. DNA of the CDR3: TGTGCCAGCAGCGCCGGGACTACTTTCGGGGAGCTGTTTTTT. Looking up the rest from reference TRBV7-2 and TRBJ2-2 gives the full variable domain: GAGVSQSPSNKVTEKGKDVELRCDPISGHTALYWYRQSLGQGLEFLIYFQGNSAPDKSGLPSDRFSAERTGGSVSTLTIQRTQQEDSAVYLCASSAGTTFGELFFGEGSRLTVL.

The J gene is TRBJ2-3, the V gene TRBV20-1; D is unclear. Germline CDR1 and CDR2: DFQATT and SNEGSKA (reference sequence). This CDR3 spans 15 amino acids. The V end was cut by 6 bases, the J end by 0 bases, with 16 bases between. The CDR3 sequence: CSAGQTSPSTDTQYF. The CDR3 nucleotides are TGCAGTGCGGGTCAGACGTCACCTAGCACAGATACGCAGTATTTT.

The table lists this clonotype with a few counts. DNA of the CDR3: TGCAGCGGGGGGGAGGGTGAGCAGTTCTTC. Translating gives CSGGEGEQFF. This chain uses TRBV29-1 with TRBJ2-1, with 7 bases aligning to TRBD2. The CDR3 contains 10 residues. Per the germline V gene, CDR1 is SQVTM and CDR2 is ANQGSEA. The junction had 3 bases not matched to a gene; V was cut back by 7 bases and J by 9 bases.